The clone carrying this T cell receptor beta chain was recorded once. This specimen belongs to a study of blood T cell repertoires in COVID-19. Looking at the study overall: Sites in the United States, Italy and Spain provided acute and convalescent COVID-19 samples. The cDNA or gDNA used as material had been derived from T cells, B-cell-depleted T cells, or PBMCs.

Authors' data handling: Estimation of nucleated cell counts was performed using reference gene primer amplification. Assay used: immunoSEQ multiplex PCR; TCRdb lists only in-frame clones, some missing. V, J and clone size are those of that table, while D and trimming were read from the DNA. Among 150,000 to 200,000 clones listed, under 90% were seen once. The receptor was isolated from a man between 60 and 70 years old with acute or convalescent COVID-19. The sequenced sample was peripheral blood.

Here the CDR3 reads CASSYSSGPAGELFF. The CDR3 DNA is TGTGCCAGCAGTTACTCGTCAGGGCCGGCCGGGGAGCTGTTTTTT. The chain combines TRBV6-5 with TRBJ2-2; a possible D gene is TRBD1 (5 bases). The V end lost 0 bases, the J end lost 6 bases, and 11 bases lay between the germline ends. The CDR3 is made up of 15 amino acids. CDR1 and CDR2 (germline): MNHEY, SVGAGI.